Given below is one TCR beta chain in context. The antigen remains undetermined. The record originates from a study of T cells expressing NK-cell markers. As for the study in general: Cells sorted as CD3+CD56+NKG2C+, CD3+CD56+NKG2C- and CD3+CD56-NKG2C+ T cells supplied the TCR beta repertoires. One of the eight sequenced donors was seronegative, whereas the other seven were HCMV-seropositive.

TCRdb reanalyzed the 5' RACE reads, giving one entry per CDR3 protein sequence and no DNA. Its table records 250,000 to 300,000 distinct CDR3 sequences. This CDR3 region has 16 residues. CDR1 and CDR2 from the germline V gene are LGHNA and YSLEER. Overall study findings and caveats: About six donors showed dominant NKG2C+ clonotypes comprising about 1.0-7.5% of their CD8+ T cells. Whether the expanded NKG2C+ T cell clones recognized HCMV remained unclear.

This TCR derives from a man aged 18-30 years in good health. What was sequenced was blood T cells: a sorted CD56 or NKG2C T cell subset, CD4+ or CD8+ T cells, or bulk PBMC T cells (not recorded which). The chain employs TRBV4-3 and TRBJ2-1; absent DNA, TCRdb's TRBD2 call cannot be checked. The CDR3 protein is CASSLRLAGGLREQFF.